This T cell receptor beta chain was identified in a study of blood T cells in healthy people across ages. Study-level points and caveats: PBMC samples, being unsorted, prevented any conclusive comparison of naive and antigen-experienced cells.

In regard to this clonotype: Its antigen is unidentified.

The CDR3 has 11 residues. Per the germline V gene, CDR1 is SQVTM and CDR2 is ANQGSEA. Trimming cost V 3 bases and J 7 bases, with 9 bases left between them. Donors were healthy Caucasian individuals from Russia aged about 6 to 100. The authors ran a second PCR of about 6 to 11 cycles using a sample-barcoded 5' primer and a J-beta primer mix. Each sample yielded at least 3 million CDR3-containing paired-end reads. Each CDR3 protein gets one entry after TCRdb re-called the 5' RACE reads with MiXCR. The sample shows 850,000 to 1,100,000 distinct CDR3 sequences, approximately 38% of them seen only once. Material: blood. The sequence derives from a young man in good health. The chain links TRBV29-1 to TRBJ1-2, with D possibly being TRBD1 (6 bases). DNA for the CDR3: TGCAGCGTTGAGGGCAGGGGTGGCTACACCTTC. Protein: CSVEGRGGYTF.